This TCR beta chain emerged from a study of blood T cells in healthy people across ages. A single count supports this clonotype. Using a J-beta primer mix together with a sample-barcoded 5' primer, a second PCR was run for roughly 6 to 11 cycles. Each cDNA molecule, via a template-switch adaptor with 12 random nucleotides, was tagged. TCRdb analysed the 5' RACE reads with MiXCR anew, one entry per CDR3 protein. This table has 1.5 million to 2 million distinct CDR3 sequences, roughly 49% appearing once. The clonotype was recovered from a woman between 40 and 55 years old in good health. The sample consisted of blood.

CDR3 in amino acids: CASSLALAGGTSTDTQYF. In DNA form, the CDR3 reads TGCGCCAGCAGCTTGGCCCTAGCGGGGGGGACAAGCACAGATACGCAGTATTTT. This chain joins TRBV5-1 and TRBJ2-3, with TRBD2 identical over 12 bases. V gave up 0 bases and J gave up 0 bases; unmatched junction bases: 5. Germline V CDR1 and CDR2: SGHRS, YFSETQ. The CDR3 covers 18 residues.